This T cell receptor (beta chain) was obtained from a study of T-cell memory formation after mild COVID-19. Background on the study: For the most part, TCR clusters were specific to one donor.

This CDR3 spans 15 amino acids. The V and J ends lost 3 bases and 2 bases, in that order; junction bases with no gene match: 4. Germline V gene data show CDR1 as DFQATT and CDR2 as SNEGSKA (reference sequence). This clonotype was observed a handful of times. From the 5' RACE reads, TCRdb called clonotypes with MiXCR, one entry per CDR3 protein. The table shows about 200,000 distinct CDR3 sequences, with roughly 10% occurring only once. Sequencing was performed on PBMCs or a T cell subset sorted from them (not recorded which). The clonotype was recovered from a man between 18 and 29 years old who had mild COVID-19 (a few samples of this study predate the infection). Cell type and time point are not known. The V gene is TRBV20-1, the J gene TRBJ2-3, with 11 nucleotides matching TRBD2. CDR3 sequence (DNA): TGCAGTGCTAGGCAACTAGCGGGGGCCACAGATACGCAGTATTTT. It specifies CSARQLAGATDTQYF.